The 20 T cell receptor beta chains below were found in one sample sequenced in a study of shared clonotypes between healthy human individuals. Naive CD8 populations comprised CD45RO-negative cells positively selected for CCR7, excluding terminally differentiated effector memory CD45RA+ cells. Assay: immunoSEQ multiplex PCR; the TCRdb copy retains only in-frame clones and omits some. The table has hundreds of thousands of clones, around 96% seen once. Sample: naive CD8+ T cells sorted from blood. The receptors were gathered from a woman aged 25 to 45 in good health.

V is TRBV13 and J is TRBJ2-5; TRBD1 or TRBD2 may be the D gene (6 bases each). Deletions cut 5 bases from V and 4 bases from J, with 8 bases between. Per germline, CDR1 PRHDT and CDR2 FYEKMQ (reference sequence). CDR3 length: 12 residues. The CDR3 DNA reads TGTGCCAGCAGCGGAGGGGGAGAGACCCAGTACTTC. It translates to CASSGGGETQYF.

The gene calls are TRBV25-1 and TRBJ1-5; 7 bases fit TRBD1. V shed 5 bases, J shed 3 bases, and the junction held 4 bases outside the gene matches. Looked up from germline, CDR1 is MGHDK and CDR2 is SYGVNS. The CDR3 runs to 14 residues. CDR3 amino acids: CASSRRGVNQPQHF. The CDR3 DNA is TGTGCCAGCAGTCGCAGGGGGGTCAATCAGCCCCAGCATTTT.

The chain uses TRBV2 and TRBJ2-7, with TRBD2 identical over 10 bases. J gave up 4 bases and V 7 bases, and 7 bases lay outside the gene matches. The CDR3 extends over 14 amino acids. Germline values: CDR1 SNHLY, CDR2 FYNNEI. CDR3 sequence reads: CASTGAGGAYEQYF. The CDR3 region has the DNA TGTGCCAGCACCGGAGCGGGAGGGGCGTACGAGCAGTACTTC.

CDR3 loop: CASSVGLAGVNEQFF. Here the CDR3 DNA reads TGTGCCAGCAGCGTAGGGCTAGCGGGAGTCAATGAGCAGTTCTTC. This chain links TRBV9 with TRBJ2-1; TRBD2 matches at 10 bases. The ends lost 0 bases at V and 6 bases at J; junction bases unmatched: 3. The CDR3 length is 15 residues. Germline V gene data show CDR1 as SGDLS and CDR2 as YYNGEE.

The CDR3 sequence is CASSEAPWTETNYGYTF. The CDR3 DNA is TGTGCCAGCAGTGAAGCTCCATGGACGGAAACTAACTATGGCTACACCTTC. V is TRBV2 and J is TRBJ1-2; D is unclear. The CDR3 runs 17 residues. The germline CDR1 and CDR2 sequences are SNHLY and FYNNEI. V was shortened by 0 bases and J by 0 bases, with 14 bases between the two germline ends.

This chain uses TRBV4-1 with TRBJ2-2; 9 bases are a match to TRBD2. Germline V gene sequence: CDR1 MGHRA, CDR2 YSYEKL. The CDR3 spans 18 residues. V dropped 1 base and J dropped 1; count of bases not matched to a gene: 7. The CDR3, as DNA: TGCGCCAGCAGCCAAGCCCTCGGACTAGCGAAGAACACCGGGGAGCTGTTTTTT. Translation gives CASSQALGLAKNTGELFF.

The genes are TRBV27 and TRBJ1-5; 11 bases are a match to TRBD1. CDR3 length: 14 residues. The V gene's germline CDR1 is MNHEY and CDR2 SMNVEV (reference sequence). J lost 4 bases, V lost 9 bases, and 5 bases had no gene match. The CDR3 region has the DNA TGTGCCAGTCGGACAGGGGGCCTTAATCAGCCCCAGCATTTT. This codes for CASRTGGLNQPQHF.

In nucleotides, the CDR3 is TGTGCCAGCAGTTTTCTCGGGACTAGCGGGAGTTACGAGCAGTACTTC. Translating gives CASSFLGTSGSYEQYF. The chain employs TRBV27 and TRBJ2-7; 14 positions match TRBD2. Losses at the gene ends were 3 bases for V and 4 bases for J; bases not matched to a gene: 5. This CDR3 region has 16 residues. Germline V gene sequence: CDR1 MNHEY, CDR2 SMNVEV (reference sequence).

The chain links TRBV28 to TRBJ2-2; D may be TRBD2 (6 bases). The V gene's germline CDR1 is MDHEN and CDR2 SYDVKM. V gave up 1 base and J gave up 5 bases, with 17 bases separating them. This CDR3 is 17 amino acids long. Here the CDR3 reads CASSLYQGTGVTGELFF. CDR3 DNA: TGTGCCAGCAGTTTATATCAGGGAACGGGGGTTACCGGGGAGCTGTTTTTT. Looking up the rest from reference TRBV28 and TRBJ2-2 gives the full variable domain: DVKVTQSSRYLVKRTGEKVFLECVQDMDHENMFWYRQDPGLGLRLIYFSYDVKMKEKGDIPEGYSVSREKKERFSLILESASTNQTSMYLCASSLYQGTGVTGELFFGEGSRLTVL.

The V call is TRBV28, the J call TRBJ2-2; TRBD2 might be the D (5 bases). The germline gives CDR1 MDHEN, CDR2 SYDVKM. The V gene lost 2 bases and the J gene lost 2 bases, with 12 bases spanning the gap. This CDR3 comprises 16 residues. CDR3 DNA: TGTGCCAGCAGTTTAGTTCGGCTAGCCAACACCGGGGAGCTGTTTTTT. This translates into CASSLVRLANTGELFF. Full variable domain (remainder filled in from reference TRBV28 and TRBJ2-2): DVKVTQSSRYLVKRTGEKVFLECVQDMDHENMFWYRQDPGLGLRLIYFSYDVKMKEKGDIPEGYSVSREKKERFSLILESASTNQTSMYLCASSLVRLANTGELFFGEGSRLTVL.

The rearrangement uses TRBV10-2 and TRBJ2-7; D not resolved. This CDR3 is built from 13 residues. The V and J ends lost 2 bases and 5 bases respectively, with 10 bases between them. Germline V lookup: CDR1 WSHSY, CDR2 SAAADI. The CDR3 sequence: CASSEGDWDEQYF. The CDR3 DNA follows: TGCGCCAGCAGTGAGGGAGATTGGGACGAGCAGTACTTC.

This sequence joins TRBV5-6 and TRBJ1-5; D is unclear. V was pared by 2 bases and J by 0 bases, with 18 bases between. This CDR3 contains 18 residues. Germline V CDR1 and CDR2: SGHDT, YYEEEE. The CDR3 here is CASSFWSGSPYSNQPQHF. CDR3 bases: TGTGCCAGCAGCTTCTGGTCCGGGAGCCCTTATAGCAATCAGCCCCAGCATTTT.

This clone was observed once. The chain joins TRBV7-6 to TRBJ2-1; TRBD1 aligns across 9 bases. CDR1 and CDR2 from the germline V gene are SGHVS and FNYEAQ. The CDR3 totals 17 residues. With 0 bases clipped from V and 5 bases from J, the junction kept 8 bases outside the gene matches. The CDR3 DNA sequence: TGTGCCAGCAGCTTAGCCGCAACGACAGGGGGAAACAATGAGCAGTTCTTC. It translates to CASSLAATTGGNNEQFF.

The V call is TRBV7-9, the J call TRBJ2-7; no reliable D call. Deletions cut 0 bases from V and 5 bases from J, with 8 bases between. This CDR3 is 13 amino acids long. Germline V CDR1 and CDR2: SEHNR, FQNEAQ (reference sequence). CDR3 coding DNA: TGTGCCAGCAGCTTAGCATTCCACGACGAGCAGTACTTC. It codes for CASSLAFHDEQYF.

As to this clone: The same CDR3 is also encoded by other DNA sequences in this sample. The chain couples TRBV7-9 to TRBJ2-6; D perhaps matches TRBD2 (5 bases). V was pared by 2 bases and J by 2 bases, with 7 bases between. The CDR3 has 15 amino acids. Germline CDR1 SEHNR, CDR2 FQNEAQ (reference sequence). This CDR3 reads CASSLPGAGANVLTF. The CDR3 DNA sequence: TGTGCCAGCAGCTTACCCGGGGCTGGGGCCAACGTCCTGACTTTC. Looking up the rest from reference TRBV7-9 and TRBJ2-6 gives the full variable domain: DTGVSQNPRHKITKRGQNVTFRCDPISEHNRLYWYRQTLGQGPEFLTYFQNEAQLEKSRLLSDRFSAERPKGSFSTLEIQRTEQGDSAMYLCASSLPGAGANVLTFGAGSRLTVL.

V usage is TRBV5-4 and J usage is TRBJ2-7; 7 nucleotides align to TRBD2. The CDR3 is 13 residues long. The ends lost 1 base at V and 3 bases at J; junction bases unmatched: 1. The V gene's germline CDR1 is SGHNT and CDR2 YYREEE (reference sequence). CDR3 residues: CASSLPGGYEQYF. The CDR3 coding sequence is TGTGCCAGCAGCTTGCCGGGAGGCTACGAGCAGTACTTC. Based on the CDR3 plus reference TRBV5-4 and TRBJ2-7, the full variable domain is ETGVTQSPTHLIKTRGQQVTLRCSSQSGHNTVSWYQQALGQGPQFIFQYYREEENGRGNFPPRFSGLQFPNYSSELNVNALELDDSALYLCASSLPGGYEQYFGPGTRLTVT.

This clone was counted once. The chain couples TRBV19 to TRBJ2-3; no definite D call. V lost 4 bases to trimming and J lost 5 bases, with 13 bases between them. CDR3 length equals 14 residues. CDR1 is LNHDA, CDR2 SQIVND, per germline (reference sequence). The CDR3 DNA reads TGTGCCAGTAGTACCGGCCCGATCCTAGATACGCAGTATTTT. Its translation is CASSTGPILDTQYF.

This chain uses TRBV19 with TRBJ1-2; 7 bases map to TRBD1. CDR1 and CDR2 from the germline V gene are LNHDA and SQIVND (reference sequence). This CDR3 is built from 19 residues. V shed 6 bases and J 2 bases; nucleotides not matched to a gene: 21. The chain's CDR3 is CASRQSRGGKGLDNYGYTF. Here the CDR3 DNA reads TGTGCCAGTAGGCAGAGCAGGGGGGGCAAGGGTTTAGACAACTATGGCTACACCTTC.

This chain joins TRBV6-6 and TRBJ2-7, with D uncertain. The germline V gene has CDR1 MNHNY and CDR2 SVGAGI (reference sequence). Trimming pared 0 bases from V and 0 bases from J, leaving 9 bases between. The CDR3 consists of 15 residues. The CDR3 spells CASSYSSPSSYEQYF. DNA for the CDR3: TGTGCCAGCAGTTACTCGAGTCCAAGCTCCTACGAGCAGTACTTC.

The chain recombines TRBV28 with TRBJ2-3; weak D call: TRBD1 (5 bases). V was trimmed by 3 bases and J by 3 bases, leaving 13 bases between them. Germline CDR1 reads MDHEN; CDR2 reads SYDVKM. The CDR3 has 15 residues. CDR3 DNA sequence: TGTGCCAGCAGTTTCCAGGGCCCCTCTACAGATACGCAGTATTTT. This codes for CASSFQGPSTDTQYF.